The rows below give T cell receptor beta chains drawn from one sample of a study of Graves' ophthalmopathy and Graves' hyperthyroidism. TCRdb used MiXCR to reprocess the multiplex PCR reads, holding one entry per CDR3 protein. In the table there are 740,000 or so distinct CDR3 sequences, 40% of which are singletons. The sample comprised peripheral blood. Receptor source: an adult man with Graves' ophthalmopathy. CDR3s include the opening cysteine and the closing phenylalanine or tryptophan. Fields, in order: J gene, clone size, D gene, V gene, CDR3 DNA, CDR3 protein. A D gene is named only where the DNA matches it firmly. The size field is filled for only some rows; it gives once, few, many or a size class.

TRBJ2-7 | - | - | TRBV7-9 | TGTGCCAGCAGCTCCCTCGGGGCCTACGAGCAGTACTTC | CASSSLGAYEQYF
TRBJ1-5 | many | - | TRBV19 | TGTGCCAGTAGTATGAGGGCTTTCAATCAGCCCCAGCATTTT | CASSMRAFNQPQHF
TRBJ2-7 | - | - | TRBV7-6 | TGTGCCAGCAGCCAAGAGAACAGGGTCTACGAGCAGTACTTC | CASSQENRVYEQYF
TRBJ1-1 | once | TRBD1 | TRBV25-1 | TGTACCAGCAGTTCCATACCCGGGACAGGTTCGGACACTGAAGCTTTCTTT | CTSSSIPGTGSDTEAFF
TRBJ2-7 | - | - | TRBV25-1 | TGTGCCAGCAGGAACCCCCGTTCGGCTGGGGAGCAGTACTTC | CASRNPRSAGEQYF
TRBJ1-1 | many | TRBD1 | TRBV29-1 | TGCAGCCTCACCGAGGGGGCGGCGAACACTGAAGCTTTCTTT | CSLTEGAANTEAFF
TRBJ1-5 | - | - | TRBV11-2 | TGTGCCAGCAGCTTAGATACGGCAGAATATAGCGATCAGCCCCAGCATTTT | CASSLDTAEYSDQPQHF
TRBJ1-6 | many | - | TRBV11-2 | TGTGCCAGCTTCTTCCTCGGGAGGGGATCACCCCTCCACTTT | CASFFLGRGSPLHF
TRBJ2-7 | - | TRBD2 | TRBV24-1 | TGTGCCACCAGTGCGTCCGGGACTAGCGGCTACGAGCAGTACTTC | CATSASGTSGYEQYF
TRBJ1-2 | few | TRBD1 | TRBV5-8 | TGTGCCAGCAGCTTGTATTCGGGGGACAGTGTGAACTATGGCTACACCTTC | CASSLYSGDSVNYGYTF